This T cell receptor (beta chain) was sequenced in a study of T cells in Graves' hyperthyroidism and ophthalmopathy. Broader study findings: In blood, most of the thyroid clonotypes expanded above 0.001 were also present.

Germline assignment: CDR1 MNHGY and CDR2 SAAAGT. V shed 5 bases and J 6 bases; nucleotides not matched to a gene: 7. This CDR3 is 14 amino acids long. Amplified regions were TCR beta CDR3 sequences from RNA transcripts. Carried out on the TCR CDR3, a first-round RT-PCR used the HTBI primer set. Each CDR3 protein gets one entry after TCRdb re-called the multiplex PCR reads with MiXCR. In the table there are roughly 350,000 distinct CDR3 sequences, roughly 13% of which are singletons. This clonotype has just one count. What it binds is not known. J is TRBJ2-3 and V is TRBV6-8; 8 bases fit TRBD2. What was sequenced was blood. This clonotype was obtained from a woman aged 25 to 39 with Graves' hyperthyroidism. CDR3 residues: CASSHGTSGDTQYF. The CDR3 nucleotides are TGTGCCAGCAGTCACGGGACTAGTGGGGATACGCAGTATTTT.